This T cell receptor (beta chain) was sequenced for a study of control samples from healthy donors and cancer patients. Germline CDR1 reads SGHAT; CDR2 reads FQNNGV. The CDR3 consists of 16 residues. Trimming shortened V by 0 bases and J by 0 bases, and 10 bases separated the two germline ends. Only in-frame clones appear in the TCRdb table, and some are missing; sequencing was by immunoSEQ multiplex PCR. The sample consists of approximately 79,000 clones, about 88% of them appearing once. This receptor was taken from a man aged 50 or older in good health. What was sequenced was blood. The chain employs TRBV11-2 and TRBJ2-3; D call uncertain. The CDR3 coding sequence is TGTGCCAGCAGCTTAGATGTTTACCTTAGCACAGATACGCAGTATTTT. Translation: CASSLDVYLSTDTQYF.